This is a list of T cell receptor beta chains from one sample in a study of T-cell memory formation after mild COVID-19. TCRdb reanalysed the 5' RACE reads using MiXCR and keeps one entry per CDR3 protein. This sample has about 400,000 distinct CDR3 sequences, with roughly 14% found just once. The specimen sequenced was PBMCs or a T cell subset sorted from them (not recorded which). Source of these receptors: a man between 18 and 29 years old who had mild COVID-19 (a few samples of this study predate the infection). Cell type and time point are not known. Each CDR3 is given with its conserved first and last residue. Expanded clones are given a class, and other clones once, few, many or no size at all.

V: TRBV30; J: TRBJ2-2; size: few; CDR3: CAWSRYGIETGELFF
V: TRBV5-1; J: TRBJ1-1; size: few; CDR3: CASSRQSNMNTEAFF
V: TRBV6-2/TRBV6-3; J: TRBJ2-5; size: .; CDR3: CASTSPDQGSQETQYF
V: TRBV28; J: TRBJ1-4; size: few; CDR3: CASSLSPQGLKLFF
V: TRBV6-6; J: TRBJ2-4; size: .; CDR3: CASRPLRGKNIQYF
V: TRBV7-2; J: TRBJ1-5; size: .; CDR3: CASSAQGEWEPQHF
V: TRBV6-2/TRBV6-3; J: TRBJ2-7; size: few; CDR3: CASSERPNRGPSYEQYF
V: TRBV6-5; J: TRBJ2-3; size: few; CDR3: CASTSPTSTDTQYF
V: TRBV6-6; J: TRBJ2-7; size: few; CDR3: CASTSQSEIYEQYF
V: TRBV5-5; J: TRBJ1-5; size: .; CDR3: CASSITPGQGFQPQHF
V: TRBV10-3; J: TRBJ2-2; size: .; CDR3: CATKGGQGSTGELFF